A single sample is the source of the 27 T cell receptor beta chains below, sequenced in a study of blood T cell repertoires in COVID-19. The table came from immunoSEQ multiplex PCR; TCRdb's copy has only in-frame clones and leaves some out. This sample has 200,000 to 250,000 clones, with roughly 84% found just once. Material for sequencing was peripheral blood. The receptors stem from a man aged 40-49 years with acute or convalescent COVID-19.

The genes are TRBV30 and TRBJ1-2; 8 positions match TRBD1. Germline V gene lookup returns CDR1 GTSNPN and CDR2 SVGIG (reference sequence). J gave up 7 bases and V 5 bases, and 9 bases lay outside the gene matches. The CDR3 extends over 13 amino acids. The CDR3 loop is CAWGGQGAGGYTF. The CDR3, as DNA: TGTGCCTGGGGGGGCCAGGGGGCGGGTGGCTACACCTTC. The entire variable domain, with the rest obtained from reference TRBV30 and TRBJ1-2, is as follows: SQTIHQWPATLVQPVGSPLSLECTVEGTSNPNLYWYRQAAGRGLQLLFYSVGIGQISSEVPQNLSASRPQDRQFILSSKKLLLSDSGFYLCAWGGQGAGGYTFGSGTRLTVV.

Written as DNA, the CDR3 is TGCGCCAGCAGCCAAGATGCAGTGAACACTGAAGCTTTCTTT. As protein: CASSQDAVNTEAFF. The chain uses TRBV4-3 and TRBJ1-1, with unresolved D. Per germline, CDR1 LGHNA and CDR2 YSLEER. Trimming removed 0 bases at V and 0 bases at J, with 5 bases between. The CDR3 is 14 residues long.

This chain uses TRBV5-6 with TRBJ2-2; D gene unclear. The CDR3 length is 14 residues. The V end lost 2 bases, the J end lost 1 base, and 6 bases lay between the germline ends. Germline V lookup: CDR1 SGHDT, CDR2 YYEEEE. In nucleotides, the CDR3 is TGTGCCAGCAGCTTAGTACAGAACACCGGGGAGCTGTTTTTT. This codes for CASSLVQNTGELFF.

The chain combines TRBV3-1 (or the pseudogene TRBV3-2) with TRBJ2-7; possible D gene TRBD1, 6 bases. Per germline, CDR1 LGHDT and CDR2 YNNKEL (reference sequence). V was cut by 1 base and J by 7 bases, with 14 bases left in between. CDR3 length: 14 residues. The CDR3 loop is CASSQGDTKGEQYF. CDR3 in DNA: TGTGCCAGCAGCCAAGGGGACACAAAAGGGGAGCAGTACTTC.

Notes on this clone: This sample includes further DNA sequences coding for the same CDR3. The J gene is TRBJ2-1, the V gene TRBV18, with 9 bases that match TRBD1. The germline CDR1 and CDR2 sequences are KGHSH and LQKENI. With 3 bases clipped from V and 4 bases from J, the junction kept 4 bases outside the gene matches. This CDR3 region has 15 residues. The CDR3 nucleotides read TGTGCCAGCTCACCCGGGACAGGGCCTTACAATGAGCAGTTCTTC. Translating gives CASSPGTGPYNEQFF.

The chain employs TRBV12-5 and TRBJ1-6; 8 nucleotides agree with TRBD1. The CDR3 length is 15 residues. V trimming: 5 bases; J trimming: 6 bases; junction bases outside the gene matches: 6. Per germline, CDR1 LGHNT and CDR2 FRNRAP. Written as DNA, the CDR3 is TGTGCTAGTGGTCTACGGACAGGGCCTAATTCACCCCTCCACTTT. Translated, it gives CASGLRTGPNSPLHF. Using reference TRBV12-5 and TRBJ1-6 for the parts outside the CDR3, the full variable domain is DARVTQTPRHKVTEMGQEVTMRCQPILGHNTVFWYRQTMMQGLELLAYFRNRAPLDDSGMPKDRFSAEMPDATLATLKIQPSEPRDSAVYFCASGLRTGPNSPLHFGNGTRLTVT.

J is TRBJ1-1 and V is TRBV29-1, with 9 bases that match TRBD1. The CDR3 extends over 13 amino acids. Germline V gene data show CDR1 as SQVTM and CDR2 as ANQGSEA. The J segment lost 6 bases and the V segment lost 3 bases, leaving 5 bases of the junction unmatched. The CDR3, as DNA: TGCAGCGTTGATGGGACAGGGTTGTCTGAAGCTTTCTTT. This sequence encodes CSVDGTGLSEAFF.

The CDR3 loop reads CASSEAQGARGYTF. The DNA of the CDR3 is TGTGCCAGCAGTGAAGCCCAGGGGGCGCGGGGCTACACCTTC. V gene TRBV2 combines with J gene TRBJ1-2; 8 bases align to TRBD1. The CDR3 is 14 residues long. Germline assignment: CDR1 SNHLY and CDR2 FYNNEI. With V trimmed by 0 bases and J by 8 bases, 5 bases remained unmatched.

The chain carries TRBV19 and TRBJ1-1; D not resolved. Germline V gene sequence: CDR1 LNHDA, CDR2 SQIVND (reference sequence). CDR3 length equals 13 residues. Trimming removed 5 bases from V and 1 base from J, with 8 bases in between. The CDR3 here is CASSPRGNTEAFF. CDR3 DNA: TGTGCCAGTAGTCCCCGAGGGAACACTGAAGCTTTCTTT.

This CDR3 is CASSTGTSGGPTNTGELFF. DNA of the CDR3: TGTGCCAGCAGCACCGGGACTAGCGGGGGGCCGACGAACACCGGGGAGCTGTTTTTT. The chain recombines TRBV7-2 with TRBJ2-2; the match to TRBD2 covers 15 bases. The ends lost 5 bases at V and 0 bases at J; junction bases unmatched: 7. Germline CDR1 reads SGHTA; CDR2 reads FQGNSA. The length of the CDR3 is 19 residues.

The chain couples TRBV6-1 to TRBJ1-3; D not resolved. This CDR3 has 15 residues. Germline V CDR1 and CDR2: MNHNS, SASEGT. The germline V and J ends were trimmed by 3 bases and 0 bases, with 9 bases remaining between them. CDR3 DNA: TGTGCCAGCAGTGATCAACCGAGCTCTGGAAACACCATATATTTT. Translation gives CASSDQPSSGNTIYF.

The chain combines TRBV7-3 with TRBJ2-7; 7 nucleotides line up with TRBD1. V shed 5 bases, J shed 7 bases, and the junction held 11 bases outside the gene matches. This CDR3 region has 14 residues. Germline V gene lookup returns CDR1 SGHTA and CDR2 FQGTGA. CDR3 sequence: CASSVDGDSREQYF. In DNA form, the CDR3 reads TGTGCCAGCAGCGTAGACGGGGACAGCCGAGAGCAGTACTTC.

This clone was observed a few times. The chain is built from TRBV5-1 and TRBJ1-6; 9 nucleotides line up with TRBD1. V lost 0 bases, J lost 9 bases, and 7 bases stayed unmatched. CDR1 and CDR2 (germline): SGHRS, YFSETQ. The CDR3 runs to 16 residues. For the CDR3, the DNA is TGCGCCAGCAGCTTGGCGGACAGGGGCCGAGGTTCACCCCTCCACTTT. Translated, it gives CASSLADRGRGSPLHF.

The chain recombines TRBV5-6 with TRBJ1-1; 9 nucleotides align to TRBD1. The CDR3 totals 16 residues. From germline, CDR1 is SGHDT and CDR2 YYEEEE. The V segment lost 0 bases and the J segment 5 bases; nucleotides outside the gene matches: 8. The CDR3 region is CASSLGGTGKGTEAFF. CDR3 DNA sequence: TGTGCCAGCAGCTTGGGAGGGACAGGGAAGGGAACTGAAGCTTTCTTT. Looking up the rest from reference TRBV5-6 and TRBJ1-1 gives the full variable domain: DAGVTQSPTHLIKTRGQQVTLRCSPKSGHDTVSWYQQALGQGPQFIFQYYEEEERQRGNFPDRFSGHQFPNYSSELNVNALLLGDSALYLCASSLGGTGKGTEAFFGQGTRLTVV.

This clone turned up a few times. The genes are TRBV5-8 and TRBJ1-6; D is possibly TRBD1 (5 bases). Deletions cut 2 bases from V and 9 bases from J, with 15 bases between. The CDR3 is 15 residues long. The V gene's germline CDR1 is SGHTS and CDR2 YDEGEE. The CDR3 bases are TGTGCCAGCAGCTTAGGCGGGGCTCGAGGTTCACCCCTCCACTTT. It codes for CASSLGGARGSPLHF. Using reference TRBV5-8 and TRBJ1-6 for the parts outside the CDR3, the full variable domain is EAGVTQSPTHLIKTRGQQATLRCSPISGHTSVYWYQQALGLGLQFLLWYDEGEERNRGNFPPRFSGRQFPNYSSELNVNALELEDSALYLCASSLGGARGSPLHFGNGTRLTVT.

J is TRBJ1-6 and V is TRBV7-2, with D hard to call. Germline V CDR1 and CDR2: SGHTA, FQGNSA. V was trimmed by 3 bases and J by 6 bases, leaving 9 bases between them. CDR3 size: 14 residues. CDR3 amino acids: CASSFGAFNSPLHF. In DNA form, the CDR3 reads TGTGCCAGCAGCTTCGGAGCTTTTAATTCACCCCTCCACTTT.

The chain is built from TRBV4-3 and TRBJ2-3; D is undetermined. Looked up from germline, CDR1 is LGHNA and CDR2 is YSLEER. The CDR3 spans 13 residues. V was cut by 0 bases and J by 6 bases, with 7 bases left in between. CDR3 in amino acids: CASSQEQPDTQYF. CDR3 nucleotide sequence: TGCGCCAGCAGCCAAGAACAGCCCGATACGCAGTATTTT.

This rearrangement joins TRBV11-2 to TRBJ1-2; 9 bases align to TRBD1. The CDR3 extends over 15 amino acids. The junction had 6 bases not matched to a gene; V was cut back by 1 base and J by 6 bases. Germline CDR1 reads SGHAT; CDR2 reads FQNNGV. In DNA form, the CDR3 reads TGTGCCAGCAGCTTAGGAACAGGGGGCATCGATGGCTACACCTTC. This gives the protein CASSLGTGGIDGYTF.

V gene TRBV2 combines with J gene TRBJ2-5; D may be TRBD1 (6 bases). Trimming left V 5 bases short and J 5 bases short, with 12 bases between. The CDR3 runs 13 residues. Germline V gene data show CDR1 as SNHLY and CDR2 as FYNNEI. DNA for the CDR3: TGTGCCAGCAGTAGGACAGAACGCGAGACCCAGTACTTC. Translation: CASSRTERETQYF.

The rearrangement uses TRBV5-1 and TRBJ1-4, with a possible D match to TRBD1 (5 bases). CDR3 length equals 16 residues. CDR1 is SGHRS and CDR2 is YFSETQ in the germline V gene. Trimming cost V 0 bases and J 8 bases, with 17 bases left between them. CDR3 DNA: TGCGCCAGCAGCTTGGCAGCGGGGGGGTCGCGGGAAAAACTGTTTTTT. This codes for CASSLAAGGSREKLFF.

V usage is TRBV11-2 and J usage is TRBJ1-2, with 9 bases matching TRBD1. CDR1 and CDR2 (germline): SGHAT, FQNNGV. V lost 4 bases and J lost 1; bases outside the gene matches: 10. This CDR3 is built from 17 residues. The CDR3: CASSSAGTGWDNYGYTF. In nucleotides, the CDR3 is TGTGCCAGCAGCTCGGCCGGGACAGGGTGGGATAACTATGGCTACACCTTC. The variable domain in full, completed from reference TRBV11-2 and TRBJ1-2, reads EAGVAQSPRYKIIEKRQSVAFWCNPISGHATLYWYQQILGQGPKLLIQFQNNGVVDDSQLPKDRFSAERLKGVDSTLKIQPAKLEDSAVYLCASSSAGTGWDNYGYTFGSGTRLTVV.

The V gene is TRBV5-4, the J gene TRBJ1-4; tentative D call: TRBD1 (5 bases). CDR1 is SGHNT and CDR2 is YYREEE in the germline V gene (reference sequence). V lost 4 bases and J lost 0, with 10 bases in between. This CDR3 is built from 15 residues. CDR3 residues: CASSSGGSTNEKLFF. The CDR3, as DNA: TGTGCCAGCAGCAGCGGGGGTTCAACTAATGAAAAACTGTTTTTT.

J is TRBJ1-1 and V is TRBV6-2 or TRBV6-3; 11 bases fit TRBD1. This CDR3 has 17 residues. V gave up 4 bases and J gave up 1 base; unmatched junction bases: 8. Germline values: CDR1 MNHEY, CDR2 SVGEGT. CDR3: CASSLGTGGVQNTEAFF. CDR3 coding DNA: TGTGCCAGCAGTTTGGGGACAGGGGGAGTTCAGAACACTGAAGCTTTCTTT.

The chain joins TRBV4-2 to TRBJ2-5; 8 bases line up with TRBD1. Germline loops: CDR1 LGHNA, CDR2 YNFKEQ. The CDR3 contains 15 residues. V dropped 4 bases and J dropped 1; count of bases not matched to a gene: 5. The CDR3 nucleotides are TGTGCCAGCAGCCCGGGACAGGCTTTCCAAGAGACCCAGTACTTC. It codes for CASSPGQAFQETQYF.

The chain recombines TRBV7-3 with TRBJ2-7; perhaps TRBD2 as D (7 bases). The CDR3 loop spans 15 amino acids. Deletions cut 5 bases from V and 5 bases from J, with 19 bases between. Germline CDR1 is SGHTA and CDR2 is FQGTGA. As DNA, the CDR3 is TGTGCCAGCAGCGCCGGCTTGGGGGGGCAACACGAGCAGTACTTC. Protein product: CASSAGLGGQHEQYF.

The chain recombines TRBV25-1 with TRBJ1-6; 8 bases agree with TRBD1. Trimming removed 4 bases from V and 9 bases from J; junction bases left unmatched: 2. The CDR3 covers 13 residues. Germline-derived CDR1 and CDR2 are MGHDK and SYGVNS. In DNA form, the CDR3 reads TGTGCCAGCAGTGTACAGGGGGGTTCACCCCTCCACTTT. It specifies CASSVQGGSPLHF.

In its sample, this clone was seen once. The genes are TRBV3-1 (or the pseudogene TRBV3-2) and TRBJ1-2; D call uncertain. Trimming removed 1 base at V and 3 bases at J, with 12 bases between. Germline V gives CDR1 LGHDT, CDR2 YNNKEL (reference sequence). The CDR3 is made up of 15 amino acids. As DNA, the CDR3 is TGTGCCAGCAGCCAAGTGGTGGCCTTCGACTATGGCTACACCTTC. Its translation is CASSQVVAFDYGYTF.